Each of the 30 T cell receptor beta chains below was sequenced from the same sample in a study of cytomegalovirus exposure and HLA in healthy donors. Sequencing used immunoSEQ multiplex PCR; TCRdb keeps in-frame clones, though not all of them. This table has about 330,000 clones, about nine tenths appearing once. Sample: PBMCs. These receptor sequences come from a woman under 30 in good health and CMV-seronegative.

The rearrangement joins TRBV11-3 to TRBJ2-2, with D perhaps TRBD2 (6 bases). CDR1 SGHNT and CDR2 YENEEA come from the germline V gene. V lost 5 bases and J lost 0, with 16 bases in between. CDR3 length: 17 residues. The DNA for the CDR3 is TGTGCCAGCAGCGCGGGGCTGGGGTTAACGAACACCGGGGAGCTGTTTTTT. Amino acid sequence: CASSAGLGLTNTGELFF.

This chain links TRBV11-2 with TRBJ2-2; 9 bases map to TRBD2. The CDR3 has 18 residues. Germline loops: CDR1 SGHAT, CDR2 FQNNGV. After removal of 4 bases from V and 0 bases from J, the junction contained 9 bases not matched to a gene. CDR3 protein: CASSSRYSGRSNTGELFF. The CDR3 nucleotides are TGTGCCAGCAGCTCTCGATATAGCGGGAGATCGAACACCGGGGAGCTGTTTTTT.

This rearrangement joins TRBV6-5 to TRBJ2-1, with D maybe TRBD1 (5 bases). The CDR3 length is 14 residues. Germline CDR1 is MNHEY and CDR2 is SVGAGI. Trimming pared 4 bases from V and 5 bases from J, leaving 12 bases between. The CDR3 spells CASSFLDSNNEQFF. The CDR3 DNA sequence: TGTGCCAGCAGTTTCCTCGACAGTAACAATGAGCAGTTCTTC.

V gene TRBV5-4 combines with J gene TRBJ1-2; D is possibly TRBD1 (5 bases). Germline assignment: CDR1 SGHNT and CDR2 YYREEE (reference sequence). This CDR3 region has 15 residues. The V end was cut by 0 bases, the J end by 3 bases, with 12 bases between. The CDR3 spells CASSLVGVGDYGYTF. In DNA, the CDR3 is TGTGCCAGCAGCTTGGTAGGGGTAGGCGACTATGGCTACACCTTC.

This clone was recorded a few times. V is TRBV10-3 and J is TRBJ2-7, with a weak D call TRBD2 (5 bases). The CDR3 is 10 amino acids. CDR1 is ENHRY and CDR2 is SYGVKD in the germline V gene. The ends were cut back, 8 bases at V and 5 bases at J, with 7 bases in the middle. CDR3 amino acids: CAIGSNEQYF. The CDR3 DNA reads as TGTGCCATCGGGAGTAACGAGCAGTACTTC.

The rearrangement joins TRBV5-4 to TRBJ2-7, with 9 positions matching TRBD1. Germline V gene data show CDR1 as SGHNT and CDR2 as YYREEE (reference sequence). CDR3 size: 14 residues. J lost 2 bases, V lost 4 bases, and 4 bases had no gene match. The CDR3 DNA follows: TGTGCCAGCAGCCGTGGACAGGGGCCCTACGAGCAGTACTTC. Amino acid sequence: CASSRGQGPYEQYF.

CDR3 amino acids: CASSLGSSGTYEQYF. In DNA, the CDR3 is TGTGCCAGCAGCTTAGGGTCTAGCGGGACCTACGAGCAGTACTTC. The chain is built from TRBV11-2 and TRBJ2-7, with TRBD2 identical over 9 bases. Germline V gene sequence: CDR1 SGHAT, CDR2 FQNNGV. There are 15 residues in the CDR3. V gave up 1 base and J gave up 2 bases; unmatched junction bases: 3.

V and J are TRBV27 and TRBJ2-3, with TRBD2 matching over 8 bases. J was trimmed by 0 bases and V by 5 bases; bases with no gene match: 7. Looked up from germline, CDR1 is MNHEY and CDR2 is SMNVEV (reference sequence). The CDR3 has 16 amino acids. The CDR3 nucleotides are TGTGCCAGCAGTCCCTCAGCGGGAGAAAGCACAGATACGCAGTATTTT. Its translation is CASSPSAGESTDTQYF.

The J gene is TRBJ2-7, the V gene TRBV27, with TRBD2 identical over 10 bases. The J segment lost 3 bases and the V segment lost 6 bases, leaving 8 bases of the junction unmatched. CDR1 and CDR2 from the germline V gene are MNHEY and SMNVEV (reference sequence). This CDR3 has 15 residues. DNA for the CDR3: TGTGCCAGCAGCCCCCCACTAGCGGGAAGCTACGAGCAGTACTTC. Its protein is CASSPPLAGSYEQYF.

This clone was seen just once. The chain recombines TRBV6-6 with TRBJ1-4; possibly TRBD1 for D (5 bases). V lost 6 bases, J lost 3 bases, and 11 bases lay in between. The CDR3 consists of 14 residues. Germline loops: CDR1 MNHNY, CDR2 SVGAGI (reference sequence). CDR3 protein: CASRRRGANEKLFF. The CDR3, as DNA: TGTGCCAGCAGGCGCCGGGGGGCTAATGAAAAACTGTTTTTT.

V gene TRBV18 combines with J gene TRBJ2-7; D remains unclear. Germline CDR1 reads KGHSH; CDR2 reads LQKENI. Deletions cut 8 bases from V and 0 bases from J, with 17 bases between. The CDR3 extends over 15 amino acids. CDR3 nucleotide sequence: TGTGCCAGCCTCCCCCGCGGAGTCCCCTCCTACGAGCAGTACTTC. This encodes CASLPRGVPSYEQYF.

The chain is built from TRBV7-2 and TRBJ2-2; 13 nucleotides agree with TRBD2. CDR3 length equals 17 residues. Germline values: CDR1 SGHTA, CDR2 FQGNSA. Germline trimming cut 5 bases from V and 5 bases from J; bases unmatched to any gene: 8. CDR3 nucleotide sequence: TGTGCCAGCAGCCCCCGGACTAGCGGGAGTTGGACCGGGGAGCTGTTTTTT. Its translation: CASSPRTSGSWTGELFF.

This chain uses TRBV19 with TRBJ2-7; the D gene is possibly TRBD2 (5 bases). The CDR3 has 15 amino acids. Germline values: CDR1 LNHDA, CDR2 SQIVND (reference sequence). With 5 bases removed from V and 5 bases from J, the gap between germline ends came to 19 bases. CDR3 DNA sequence: TGTGCCAGTAGTCCTTCGGGGTCGGATTGGGACGAGCAGTACTTC. It translates to CASSPSGSDWDEQYF.

V and J are TRBV27 and TRBJ2-2, with D possibly being TRBD1 (6 bases). V was shortened by 4 bases and J by 1 base, with 16 bases between the two germline ends. This CDR3 comprises 17 residues. Germline-derived CDR1 and CDR2 are MNHEY and SMNVEV (reference sequence). The CDR3, as DNA: TGTGCCAGCAGTTACTACCCGGACAGAATGAACACCGGGGAGCTGTTTTTT. Its translation is CASSYYPDRMNTGELFF.

The V call is TRBV4-2, the J call TRBJ1-5; 7 bases fit TRBD1. CDR1 LGHNA and CDR2 YNFKEQ come from the germline V gene. The trim removed 6 bases at V and 7 bases at J, leaving 9 bases unmatched. The CDR3 is made up of 14 amino acids. The CDR3 DNA sequence: TGTGCCAGCAGGGCTTCAGGGGGTGGGCAGCCCCAGCATTTT. Its translation is CASRASGGGQPQHF.

The chain has TRBV13 and TRBJ2-5; no definite D call. Trimming left V 5 bases short and J 4 bases short, with 8 bases between. Germline assignment: CDR1 PRHDT and CDR2 FYEKMQ (reference sequence). The CDR3 contains 12 residues. The CDR3 sequence is CASSDIGETQYF. In nucleotides, the CDR3 is TGTGCCAGCAGCGACATCGGAGAGACCCAGTACTTC.

The chain joins TRBV7-2 to TRBJ2-5; perhaps TRBD2 as D (7 bases). Trimming stripped 7 bases from V and 4 bases from J, with 16 bases between. Germline lookup yields CDR1 SGHTA and CDR2 FQGNSA. The CDR3 is 14 amino acids. The CDR3 region is CASTQWEGGETQYF. Written as DNA, the CDR3 is TGTGCCAGCACCCAATGGGAGGGGGGAGAGACCCAGTACTTC.

The rearrangement joins TRBV9 to TRBJ2-1; tentative D call: TRBD1 (6 bases). CDR3 size: 16 residues. Germline CDR1 and CDR2: SGDLS and YYNGEE. Deletions cut 6 bases from V and 0 bases from J, with 16 bases between. In DNA form, the CDR3 reads TGTGCCAGCATGGAACTAGGGGGTGGCTCCTACAATGAGCAGTTCTTC. This sequence encodes CASMELGGGSYNEQFF. Full variable domain (remainder filled in from reference TRBV9 and TRBJ2-1): DSGVTQTPKHLITATGQRVTLRCSPRSGDLSVYWYQQSLDQGLQFLIQYYNGEERAKGNILERFSAQQFPDLHSELNLSSLELGDSALYFCASMELGGGSYNEQFFGPGTRLTVL.

The chain is built from TRBV28 and TRBJ1-1; 7 bases align to TRBD1. J lost 0 bases, V lost 5 bases, and 6 bases had no gene match. The germline V gene encodes CDR1 MDHEN and CDR2 SYDVKM. The CDR3 runs to 15 residues. The CDR3 sequence is CASSTPTGLNTEAFF. CDR3 DNA sequence: TGTGCCAGCAGTACCCCGACAGGGTTGAACACTGAAGCTTTCTTT.

The chain combines TRBV5-1 with TRBJ2-7; the match to TRBD1 covers 8 bases. Per the germline V gene, CDR1 is SGHRS and CDR2 is YFSETQ. The V segment lost 0 bases and the J segment 0 bases; nucleotides outside the gene matches: 5. The CDR3 runs to 16 residues. The CDR3 here is CASSLGRDRSSYEQYF. As DNA, the CDR3 is TGCGCCAGCAGCTTGGGGCGGGACAGGAGCTCCTACGAGCAGTACTTC.

V usage is TRBV9 and J usage is TRBJ2-7; TRBD2 agrees at 14 bases. V was clipped by 7 bases and J by 7 bases; unmatched bases: 13. CDR1 is SGDLS and CDR2 is YYNGEE in the germline V gene. This CDR3 comprises 16 residues. The CDR3 DNA reads TGTGCCAGCGCGACTAGCGGGAGGGCCCTCGTGGCTGAGCAGTACTTC. Translating gives CASATSGRALVAEQYF.

The chain recombines TRBV4-1 with TRBJ2-7, with 8 nucleotides matching TRBD2. V shed 4 bases and J 3 bases; nucleotides not matched to a gene: 5. The CDR3 loop spans 14 amino acids. CDR1 and CDR2 from the germline V gene are MGHRA and YSYEKL. CDR3 residues: CASSPSSGLYEQYF. The CDR3 DNA is TGCGCCAGCAGCCCATCTAGCGGGCTCTACGAGCAGTACTTC.

Written as DNA, the CDR3 is TGCGCCAGCAGCCAAGATTGGGGGGACAGGGGTCAGCCCCAGCATTTT. It specifies CASSQDWGDRGQPQHF. The chain recombines TRBV4-3 with TRBJ1-5; TRBD1 matches at 10 bases. J was trimmed by 6 bases and V by 0 bases; bases with no gene match: 5. The CDR3 has 16 amino acids. Germline assignment: CDR1 LGHNA and CDR2 YSLEER.

V is TRBV19 and J is TRBJ2-2; D ambiguous. Trimming left V 7 bases short and J 5 bases short, with 5 bases between. The CDR3 consists of 11 residues. Germline assignment: CDR1 LNHDA and CDR2 SQIVND (reference sequence). CDR3 sequence: CASKTTGELFF. CDR3 sequence (DNA): TGTGCCAGTAAAACTACCGGGGAGCTGTTTTTT. Supplemented by reference TRBV19 and TRBJ2-2, the full variable domain reads DGGITQSPKYLFRKEGQNVTLSCEQNLNHDAMYWYRQDPGQGLRLIYYSQIVNDFQKGDIAEGYSVSREKKESFPLTVTSAQKNPTAFYLCASKTTGELFFGEGSRLTVL.

This rearrangement joins TRBV27 to TRBJ2-7; tentative D call: TRBD1 (5 bases). The CDR3 covers 14 residues. Trimming cost V 4 bases and J 2 bases, with 12 bases left between them. Germline V gene data show CDR1 as MNHEY and CDR2 as SMNVEV (reference sequence). The CDR3 region is CASSSTALTYEQYF. The CDR3 DNA is TGTGCCAGCAGTTCGACAGCGCTTACCTACGAGCAGTACTTC.

V usage is TRBV7-6 and J usage is TRBJ2-1; 8 bases agree with TRBD1. The CDR3 covers 14 residues. Unmatched junction bases numbered 10, after V lost 8 bases and J lost 7 bases. Germline V gene sequence: CDR1 SGHVS, CDR2 FNYEAQ. CDR3 bases: TGTGCCAGCGCCTCGGACAGGGTCTTGAATGAGCAGTTCTTC. Translation: CASASDRVLNEQFF.

This clone was seen ten or more times. This chain connects TRBV11-3 to TRBJ2-7; TRBD2 aligns across 12 bases. The CDR3 contains 14 residues. Germline loops: CDR1 SGHNT, CDR2 YENEEA. The V segment lost 4 bases and the J segment 7 bases; nucleotides outside the gene matches: 5. The DNA of the CDR3 is TGTGCCAGCAGCTCGGGACTAGCGGGTACAGAGCAGTACTTC. Its protein product is CASSSGLAGTEQYF. Full variable domain (outside the CDR3, taken from reference TRBV11-3 and TRBJ2-7): EAGVVQSPRYKIIEKKQPVAFWCNPISGHNTLYWYLQNLGQGPELLIRYENEEAVDDSQLPKDRFSAERLKGVDSTLKIQPAELGDSAVYLCASSSGLAGTEQYFGPGTRLTVT.

DNA for the CDR3: TGTGCCAGCAGCCGTAGCGGGAGGTTAGGAATTCAGTACTTC. This sequence encodes CASSRSGRLGIQYF. The V and J genes are TRBV7-2 and TRBJ2-4, with TRBD2 identical over 10 bases. The CDR3 has 14 residues. Germline-derived CDR1 and CDR2 are SGHTA and FQGNSA. V was pared by 5 bases and J by 10 bases, with 8 bases of the junction left unmatched. The entire variable domain, with the rest obtained from reference TRBV7-2 and TRBJ2-4, is as follows: GAGVSQSPSNKVTEKGKDVELRCDPISGHTALYWYRQSLGQGLEFLIYFQGNSAPDKSGLPSDRFSAERTGGSVSTLTIQRTQQEDSAVYLCASSRSGRLGIQYFGAGTRLSVL.

The rearrangement uses TRBV5-1 and TRBJ1-2; the match to TRBD1 covers 8 bases. CDR1 and CDR2 from the germline V gene are SGHRS and YFSETQ. CDR3 size: 15 residues. V lost 0 bases, J lost 6 bases, and 7 bases stayed unmatched. The DNA for the CDR3 is TGCGCCAGCAGCTTGGGCAGGGACAGGCCGGATGGCTACACCTTC. Its protein product is CASSLGRDRPDGYTF.

A few counts support this clone. This chain uses TRBV6-5 with TRBJ1-3; 7 bases are shared with TRBD1. Germline V CDR1 and CDR2: MNHEY, SVGAGI. Trimming took 7 bases from V and 0 from J; bases not matched to a gene: 6. The CDR3 has 15 residues. Here the CDR3 reads CASTPQGSSGNTIYF. CDR3 DNA: TGTGCCAGCACCCCACAGGGGAGCTCTGGAAACACCATATATTTT.